This is a list of T cell receptor beta chains from one sample in a study of cytomegalovirus exposure and HLA in healthy donors. This table comes from immunoSEQ multiplex PCR, and its TCRdb copy is limited to in-frame clones, with some not included. The repertoire holds over 90,000 clones, roughly 79% seen once, with 11% to 15% in the top ten. Sequenced sample: PBMCs. Every receptor here comes from a woman in her 70s in good health and CMV-seropositive. CDR3s include the opening cysteine and the closing phenylalanine or tryptophan. Fields, in order: V gene, D gene, J gene, clone size, CDR3 protein, CDR3 DNA. A D gene is named only where the DNA matches it firmly. Size is omitted from some rows. Given values are once, few, many or a class for expanded clones.

TRBV28,.,TRBJ2-2,.,CASSPPPTGELFF,TGTGCCAGCAGTCCCCCTCCTACCGGGGAGCTGTTTTTT
TRBV19,.,TRBJ2-3,.,CASSIGRRGTDTQYF,TGTGCCAGTAGTATAGGGCGGAGGGGCACAGATACGCAGTATTTT
TRBV29-1,.,TRBJ2-1,.,CSVKKRNYNEQFF,TGCAGCGTAAAAAAGCGAAACTACAATGAGCAGTTCTTC
TRBV6-4,TRBD2,TRBJ2-3,.,CASSALAGGPYTQYF,TGTGCCAGCAGTGCCCTAGCGGGAGGGCCTTATACGCAGTATTTT
TRBV7-9,TRBD2,TRBJ2-7,.,CASSFRGGYEQYF,TGTGCCAGCAGCTTCCGGGGGGGTTACGAGCAGTACTTC
TRBV2,.,TRBJ1-4,once,CASRTPLGGDEKLFF,TGTGCCAGCAGGACCCCCTTGGGGGGGGATGAAAAACTGTTTTTT
TRBV6-1,.,TRBJ1-5,once,CASSEEGAQPQHF,TGTGCCAGCAGTGAGGAAGGGGCCCAGCCCCAGCATTTT
TRBV6-5,.,TRBJ1-1,.,CASSKREGNTEAFF,TGTGCCAGCAGTAAACGGGAGGGAAACACTGAAGCTTTCTTT
TRBV5-1,.,TRBJ2-7,.,CASQAATYEQYF,TGCGCCAGCCAGGCCGCAACCTACGAGCAGTACTTC
TRBV5-1,.,TRBJ2-5,.,CASSPAELTGEETQYF,TGCGCCAGCAGCCCCGCCGAATTGACAGGAGAAGAGACCCAGTACTTC
TRBV28,TRBD2,TRBJ2-7,once,CASVMTSGLTYEQYF,TGTGCCAGCGTTATGACTAGCGGGCTGACCTACGAGCAGTACTTC
TRBV6-1,.,TRBJ1-2,.,CASSTNYGYTF,TGTGCCAGCAGTACAAACTATGGCTACACCTTC
TRBV11-2,.,TRBJ1-5,.,CASSLTGGGDNRHF,TGTGCCAGCAGCTTAACGGGAGGGGGGGATAACCGGCATTTT
TRBV10-2,.,TRBJ2-1,.,CASSETGSSYNEQFF,TGCGCCAGCAGTGAGACAGGGAGCTCCTACAATGAGCAGTTCTTC
TRBV27,.,TRBJ2-7,few,CASSLSGPHPSYEQYF,TGTGCCAGCAGTTTATCGGGGCCCCATCCGTCCTACGAGCAGTACTTC
TRBV28,TRBD1,TRBJ2-7,.,CASSFPGQGAEEQYF,TGTGCCAGCAGTTTCCCGGGACAGGGGGCTGAGGAGCAGTACTTC
TRBV7-2,.,TRBJ2-7,once,CASSPQAGGGGFLSTFFF,TGTGCCAGCAGCCCACAGGCAGGGGGCGGGGGATTCCTATCTACCTTCTTCTTC
TRBV14,.,TRBJ2-1,.,CASSQDGGSYYNEQFF,TGTGCCAGCAGCCAAGACGGAGGGAGTTACTACAATGAGCAGTTCTTC
TRBV7-9,.,TRBJ2-3,.,CASSSATGGTDTQYF,TGTGCCAGCAGCTCGGCGACAGGCGGCACAGATACGCAGTATTTT
TRBV2,.,TRBJ2-5,few,CATRGSQETQYF,TGTGCCACCAGAGGGAGCCAAGAGACCCAGTACTTC
TRBV9,.,TRBJ2-5,once,CASRRDLGETQYF,TGTGCCAGCAGGAGGGATTTGGGGGAGACCCAGTACTTC
TRBV7-2,TRBD2,TRBJ2-3,.,CASSLAVAGSDTQYF,TGTGCCAGCAGCTTAGCGGTAGCGGGGTCAGATACGCAGTATTTT
TRBV28,.,TRBJ2-3,.,CASSSHIPDTQYF,TGTGCCAGCAGTTCCCACATACCAGATACGCAGTATTTT
TRBV5-6,.,TRBJ2-7,once,CASSFPLSYEQYF,TGTGCCAGCAGCTTCCCGCTTAGCTACGAGCAGTACTTC
TRBV15,.,TRBJ1-5,.,CATSRDLRQPQHF,TGTGCCACCAGCAGAGATCTGAGGCAGCCCCAGCATTTT
TRBV30,.,TRBJ2-3,.,CAGTPATLGDTQYF,TGTGCCGGGACACCGGCTACCCTCGGGGATACGCAGTATTTT
TRBV6-1,TRBD1,TRBJ2-7,once,CASSSQGAYEQYF,TGTGCCAGCAGTTCCCAGGGGGCCTACGAGCAGTACTTC
TRBV30,TRBD1,TRBJ1-5,.,CAWTQGGNQPQHF,TGTGCCTGGACTCAGGGGGGCAATCAGCCCCAGCATTTT
TRBV27,.,TRBJ1-1,.,CASRGGPGTEAFF,TGTGCCAGCCGGGGGGGCCCGGGCACTGAAGCTTTCTTT
TRBV5-4,TRBD2,TRBJ2-5,.,CASSFPTSGGAQETQYF,TGTGCCAGCAGCTTTCCTACTAGCGGGGGGGCCCAAGAGACCCAGTACTTC
TRBV15,TRBD2,TRBJ2-1,few,CATSRARAGDGNEQFF,TGTGCCACCAGCAGAGCTCGAGCGGGAGATGGAAATGAGCAGTTCTTC